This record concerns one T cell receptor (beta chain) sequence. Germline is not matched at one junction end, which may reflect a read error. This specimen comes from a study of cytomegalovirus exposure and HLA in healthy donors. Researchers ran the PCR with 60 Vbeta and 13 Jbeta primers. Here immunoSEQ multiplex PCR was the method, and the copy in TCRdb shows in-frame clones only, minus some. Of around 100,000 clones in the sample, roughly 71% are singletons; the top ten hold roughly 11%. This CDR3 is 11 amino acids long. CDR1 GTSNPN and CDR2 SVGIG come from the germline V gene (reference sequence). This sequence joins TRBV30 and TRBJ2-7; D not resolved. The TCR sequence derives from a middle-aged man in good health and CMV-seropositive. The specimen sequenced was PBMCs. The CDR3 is CAWSLLGTFFF. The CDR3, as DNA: TGTGCCTGGAGTCTCCTAGGTACCTTTTTCTTC.